This TCR beta chain was identified during a study of T cells after yellow fever vaccination. Turning to the study itself: In the case of low-cell-number fractions, SMART-Seq v4 Ultra Low Input was used for preparation.

This clonotype has a handful of counts. The germline gives CDR1 MNHNS, CDR2 SASEGT. The germline V and J ends were trimmed by 7 bases and 11 bases, with 23 bases remaining between them. The CDR3 extends over 14 amino acids. UMIs and a universal primer site were added when TCR cDNA was made by 5'RACE template switching. TCRdb independently ran MiXCR on the 5' RACE reads; one entry per CDR3 protein. Of 450,000 to 600,000 distinct CDR3 sequences detected, about a sixth appear once; the ten largest clones hold about 18%. The receptor was derived from a man younger than 35 who received the YFV17D yellow fever vaccine. Specimen: PBMCs, collected more than 4 days after the first yellow fever vaccination. The chain couples TRBV6-1 to TRBJ1-1; no clear D. CDR3 region: CASNPPAATRRAFF. The CDR3 bases are TGTGCCAGCAACCCCCCGGCGGCAACTAGGCGCGCTTTCTTT.